What follows are 10 T cell receptor beta chains derived from one specimen sequenced in a study of T cell responses to AZD1222 COVID-19 vaccine. The repertoire was sequenced with immunoSEQ multiplex PCR; TCRdb's copy has only in-frame clones and lacks some. The sample has approximately 100,000 clones, roughly 92% seen once; the top ten hold approximately 4.2%. Sequenced here: peripheral blood, sampled on day 0 of AZD1222 vaccination. The origin of the receptors is an adult in good health.

This rearrangement joins TRBV5-5 to TRBJ1-6, with a tentative D call TRBD1 (5 bases). With 2 bases removed from V and 3 bases from J, the gap between germline ends came to 9 bases. This CDR3 spans 15 amino acids. The V gene's germline CDR1 is SGHKS and CDR2 YYEKEE (reference sequence). CDR3 region: CASSLDSFYNSPLHF. DNA for the CDR3: TGTGCCAGCAGCTTAGACAGCTTCTATAATTCACCCCTCCACTTT.

The J gene is TRBJ2-4, the V gene TRBV13; D might be TRBD1 (6 bases). Germline V gene lookup returns CDR1 PRHDT and CDR2 FYEKMQ (reference sequence). The V end was cut by 4 bases, the J end by 5 bases, with 12 bases between. This CDR3 region has 14 residues. The CDR3 sequence is CASSSRTDENIQYF. CDR3 nucleotide sequence: TGTGCCAGCAGCTCCCGGACAGATGAAAACATTCAGTACTTC.

The count of this clone is one. The chain has TRBV2 and TRBJ2-2; 12 nucleotides align to TRBD2. Germline V gives CDR1 SNHLY, CDR2 FYNNEI. CDR3 length equals 16 residues. The trim removed 5 bases at V and 3 bases at J, leaving 4 bases unmatched. DNA for the CDR3: TGTGCCAGCAGTCGAGGGACTAGCGGGTACACCGGGGAGCTGTTTTTT. Translated, it gives CASSRGTSGYTGELFF.

This clone showed up just once. The chain has TRBV11-2 and TRBJ2-1; 7 bases are a match to TRBD1. This CDR3 comprises 15 residues. V shed 1 base, J shed 5 bases, and the junction held 5 bases outside the gene matches. Germline lookup yields CDR1 SGHAT and CDR2 FQNNGV. This CDR3 reads CASSLGRQGDNEQFF. DNA of the CDR3: TGTGCCAGCAGCTTAGGTCGTCAGGGGGACAATGAGCAGTTCTTC. The full variable domain, its missing parts supplied by reference TRBV11-2 and TRBJ2-1, is EAGVAQSPRYKIIEKRQSVAFWCNPISGHATLYWYQQILGQGPKLLIQFQNNGVVDDSQLPKDRFSAERLKGVDSTLKIQPAKLEDSAVYLCASSLGRQGDNEQFFGPGTRLTVL.

This clone has a handful of counts. The chain combines TRBV11-1 with TRBJ2-7; D unresolved. From germline, CDR1 is SGHAT and CDR2 FQDESV (reference sequence). V was cut by 5 bases and J by 2 bases, with 7 bases left in between. This CDR3 spans 12 amino acids. CDR3 sequence (DNA): TGTGCCAGCAGCGCCGAAACCTACGAGCAGTACTTC. This translates into CASSAETYEQYF.

This chain links TRBV18 with TRBJ1-2, with D tentatively TRBD1 (5 bases). V was trimmed by 3 bases and J by 8 bases, leaving 16 bases between them. This CDR3 is 14 amino acids long. Germline V lookup: CDR1 KGHSH, CDR2 LQKENI. Here the CDR3 reads CASSPSSGTGGYTF. Written as DNA, the CDR3 is TGTGCCAGCTCACCTTCATCCGGGACGGGCGGCTACACCTTC.

The chain links TRBV10-1 to TRBJ2-1, with 9 positions matching TRBD2. Germline V gene sequence: CDR1 WNHNN, CDR2 SYGVQD (reference sequence). The CDR3 runs 17 residues. V lost 0 bases, J lost 8 bases, and 11 bases stayed unmatched. Here the CDR3 DNA reads TGCGCCAGCAGTGAGTCAATTGTGAGGCGGGGGGGCGATGAGCAGTTCTTC. Amino acids: CASSESIVRRGGDEQFF.

The chain carries TRBV5-5 and TRBJ2-4; D could derive from TRBD1 or TRBD2 (5 bases each). CDR1 is SGHKS, CDR2 YYEKEE, per germline (reference sequence). This CDR3 contains 18 residues. Trimming cost V 1 base and J 3 bases, with 20 bases left between them. The CDR3 nucleotides are TGTGCCAGCAGCTTGTTTTCCGGGGCAGAATGGGGCAAAAACATTCAGTACTTC. It codes for CASSLFSGAEWGKNIQYF.

The rearrangement uses TRBV12-3 or TRBV12-4 and TRBJ1-1; D possibly corresponds to TRBD1 (5 bases). The CDR3 spans 13 residues. Trimming left V 5 bases short and J 7 bases short, with 14 bases between. The CDR3 sequence: CASSPLIRGEAFF. CDR3 nucleotide sequence: TGTGCCAGCAGTCCCCTTATTAGGGGTGAAGCTTTCTTT.

V is TRBV9 and J is TRBJ1-4; D is possibly TRBD1 (5 bases). CDR1 SGDLS and CDR2 YYNGEE come from the germline V gene. The length of the CDR3 is 17 residues. Trimming cost V 3 bases and J 0 bases, with 15 bases left between them. This CDR3 reads CASSGPRDGATNEKLFF. CDR3 DNA sequence: TGTGCCAGCAGCGGTCCCCGGGACGGGGCAACTAATGAAAAACTGTTTTTT. The variable domain in full, with the rest retrieved from reference TRBV9 and TRBJ1-4, is DSGVTQTPKHLITATGQRVTLRCSPRSGDLSVYWYQQSLDQGLQFLIQYYNGEERAKGNILERFSAQQFPDLHSELNLSSLELGDSALYFCASSGPRDGATNEKLFFGSGTQLSVL.